Listed here are 16 T cell receptor beta chains from one sample, sequenced in a study of PD-1 blockade in classical Hodgkin lymphoma. Data came from immunoSEQ multiplex PCR; TCRdb stores just in-frame clones and leaves some out. Of 3,000 to 4,000 clones in the sample, roughly 84% were seen once. Described time point: newly diagnosed, previously untreated cHL patient sample. Out of thawed PBMCs, magnetic negative selection purified CD4+ T cells. Sequencing used CD4+ T cells from blood. These receptors originate from a human donor with classical Hodgkin lymphoma.

The chain is built from TRBV2 and TRBJ2-5, with D perhaps TRBD2 (5 bases). Deletions cut 7 bases from V and 10 bases from J, with 22 bases between. The CDR3 is 14 amino acids. In germline, CDR1 is SNHLY, CDR2 FYNNEI. The CDR3 bases are TGTGCCAGCACCCTCGTTCGGACTCCGGGTCTCCAGTACTTC. Protein product: CASTLVRTPGLQYF.

The gene calls are TRBV30 and TRBJ1-6; D unclear. Germline CDR1 reads GTSNPN; CDR2 reads SVGIG (reference sequence). CDR3 size: 14 residues. Trimming took off 0 bases at V and 3 bases at J, with 6 bases between the two ends. The CDR3 coding sequence is TGTGCCTGGAGTGTGACACACTATAATTCACCCCTCCACTTT. This gives the protein CAWSVTHYNSPLHF.

The V and J genes are TRBV6-6 and TRBJ1-5; D is undetermined. CDR1 and CDR2 from the germline V gene are MNHNY and SVGAGI (reference sequence). The ends were cut back, 2 bases at V and 3 bases at J, with 5 bases in the middle. The CDR3 length is 13 residues. The CDR3 DNA sequence: TGTGCCAGCAGTTACGCCCCCAATCAGCCCCAGCATTTT. Protein sequence: CASSYAPNQPQHF.

This clone occurred a few times. The V and J genes are TRBV4-2 and TRBJ1-5; possible D gene TRBD1, 5 bases. Between the trimmed V and J ends, which lost 5 bases and 6 bases, there was a span of 17 bases. CDR1 is LGHNA, CDR2 YNFKEQ, per germline. The CDR3 covers 15 residues. For the CDR3, the DNA is TGTGCCAGCAGCACCGGGACGGCATCCGGTCAGCCCCAGCATTTT. Translating it yields CASSTGTASGQPQHF.

The gene calls are TRBV7-9 and TRBJ1-6, with 7 bases matching TRBD1. The CDR3 is made up of 14 amino acids. V shed 5 bases and J 8 bases; nucleotides not matched to a gene: 6. Germline V gives CDR1 SEHNR, CDR2 FQNEAQ (reference sequence). The chain's CDR3 is CASSATGADSPLHF. The CDR3 region has the DNA TGTGCCAGCAGCGCAACAGGGGCTGATTCACCCCTCCACTTT.

This clone occurred once. This rearrangement joins TRBV6-6 to TRBJ2-5, with TRBD2 as a possible D gene (6 bases). This CDR3 region has 15 residues. The V end lost 2 bases, the J end lost 2 bases, and 12 bases lay between the germline ends. Germline V gene sequence: CDR1 MNHNY, CDR2 SVGAGI (reference sequence). CDR3 DNA sequence: TGTGCCAGCAGTTACGAGGGAGGAGGACAAGAGACCCAGTACTTC. It encodes CASSYEGGGQETQYF.

About this clone: This specimen includes other DNA sequences encoding the same CDR3. The CDR3 DNA is TGTGCCAGCAGCCTATCCCCTTCAGGGACAGGGTTGGGAAACACCATATATTTT. This gives the protein CASSLSPSGTGLGNTIYF. The rearrangement joins TRBV11-2 to TRBJ1-3; 9 nucleotides line up with TRBD1. Looked up from germline, CDR1 is SGHAT and CDR2 is FQNNGV. The trim removed 5 bases at V and 4 bases at J, leaving 15 bases unmatched. This CDR3 region has 18 residues.

The gene calls are TRBV30 and TRBJ2-6, with 12 bases that match TRBD2. This CDR3 is built from 18 residues. V was pared by 5 bases and J by 1 base, with 9 bases of the junction left unmatched. Germline values: CDR1 GTSNPN, CDR2 SVGIG (reference sequence). CDR3 in amino acids: CAWDTLAGGDSGANVLTF. CDR3 in DNA: TGTGCCTGGGACACCCTAGCGGGAGGGGATTCTGGGGCCAACGTCCTGACTTTC.

This clone was counted only a few times. The gene calls are TRBV6-5 and TRBJ1-2; perhaps TRBD1 as D (5 bases). V was trimmed by 0 bases and J by 4 bases, leaving 9 bases between them. The CDR3 is made up of 14 amino acids. Germline V gives CDR1 MNHEY, CDR2 SVGAGI. This CDR3 reads CASSYSRASYGYTF. The CDR3 nucleotides are TGTGCCAGCAGTTACTCCAGGGCTAGCTATGGCTACACCTTC.

The CDR3 protein is CASLSTGANYGYTF. DNA of the CDR3: TGTGCCAGCCTATCGACAGGGGCTAACTATGGCTACACCTTC. This chain connects TRBV28 to TRBJ1-2; 8 nucleotides line up with TRBD1. Trimming took 8 bases from V and 0 from J; bases not matched to a gene: 5. CDR1 is MDHEN and CDR2 is SYDVKM in the germline V gene. The CDR3 has 14 amino acids.

This chain joins TRBV5-1 and TRBJ2-7, with 14 bases lining up with TRBD2. The CDR3 is 15 amino acids. The junction had 5 bases not matched to a gene; V was cut back by 4 bases and J by 5 bases. Germline V gene lookup returns CDR1 SGHRS and CDR2 YFSETQ. Here the CDR3 reads CASSPPGLAGDEQYF. The CDR3 coding sequence is TGCGCCAGCAGCCCACCGGGACTAGCGGGGGACGAGCAGTACTTC. Complete variable domain (other parts from reference TRBV5-1 and TRBJ2-7): KAGVTQTPRYLIKTRGQQVTLSCSPISGHRSVSWYQQTPGQGLQFLFEYFSETQRNKGNFPGRFSGRQFSNSRSEMNVSTLELGDSALYLCASSPPGLAGDEQYFGPGTRLTVT.

The gene calls are TRBV10-3 and TRBJ2-1; TRBD2 matches at 7 bases. The CDR3 is 15 amino acids. J lost 8 bases, V lost 4 bases, and 11 bases had no gene match. Germline values: CDR1 ENHRY, CDR2 SYGVKD. In nucleotides, the CDR3 is TGTGCCATCAGTGCGAAAGGGAGGGCCGGAGATGAGCAGTTCTTC. Protein: CAISAKGRAGDEQFF.

The chain joins TRBV19 to TRBJ2-7; D gene unclear. The CDR3 is 9 residues long. CDR1 and CDR2 (germline): LNHDA, SQIVND (reference sequence). Trimming shortened V by 11 bases and J by 12 bases, and 14 bases separated the two germline ends. The CDR3 DNA reads TGTGCCTTATACTTACAAGGGTACTTC. It translates to CALYLQGYF.

The sample holds a few counts of this clone. The CDR3, as DNA: TGTGCCTGGGCGGGGGGGTGGAATCAGCCCCAGCATTTT. As protein: CAWAGGWNQPQHF. The gene calls are TRBV30 and TRBJ1-5; D may be TRBD1 (5 bases). The CDR3 runs 13 residues. Trimming shortened V by 5 bases and J by 4 bases, and 12 bases separated the two germline ends. Germline V gene data show CDR1 as GTSNPN and CDR2 as SVGIG (reference sequence).

The J gene is TRBJ2-1, the V gene TRBV7-4; 9 positions match TRBD2. CDR1 and CDR2 (germline): SGHVT, SQSDAQ. J lost 1 base, V lost 6 bases, and 4 bases had no gene match. This CDR3 spans 15 amino acids. This chain's CDR3 is CASRASGASYNEQFF. The CDR3 nucleotides read TGTGCCAGCAGGGCTAGCGGGGCTTCCTACAATGAGCAGTTCTTC.

The chain combines TRBV19 with TRBJ2-1; D is unresolved. V shed 5 bases and J shed 9 bases, with 14 bases lying between them. This CDR3 has 13 amino acids. Germline loops: CDR1 LNHDA, CDR2 SQIVND (reference sequence). The CDR3, as DNA: TGTGCCAGTAGTCTCCTCCAATGGGGTGAGCAGTTCTTC. It translates to CASSLLQWGEQFF.